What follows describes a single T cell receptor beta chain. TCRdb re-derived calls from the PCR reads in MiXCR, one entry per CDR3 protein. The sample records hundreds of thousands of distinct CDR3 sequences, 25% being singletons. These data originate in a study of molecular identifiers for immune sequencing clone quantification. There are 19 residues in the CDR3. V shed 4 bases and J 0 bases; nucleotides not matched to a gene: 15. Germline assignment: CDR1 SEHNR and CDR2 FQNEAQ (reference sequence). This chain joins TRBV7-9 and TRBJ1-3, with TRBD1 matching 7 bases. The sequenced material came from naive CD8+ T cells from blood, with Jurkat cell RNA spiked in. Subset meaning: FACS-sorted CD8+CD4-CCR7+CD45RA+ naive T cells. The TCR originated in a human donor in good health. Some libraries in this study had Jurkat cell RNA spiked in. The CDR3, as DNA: TGTGCCAGCAGCTCCCCCGGGGCAGGGGGACAGCGCTCTGGAAACACCATATATTTT. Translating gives CASSSPGAGGQRSGNTIYF.